This is a list of T cell receptor beta chains from one sample in a study of blood T cell repertoires in COVID-19. Method: immunoSEQ multiplex PCR; TCRdb's copy keeps in-frame clones and lacks some. The data contain approximately 360,000 clones, 90% of them seen just once; the ten biggest clones take up approximately 6.2%. The sequencing sample was made of peripheral blood. The receptor set was obtained from a man younger than 30 with active or convalescent COVID-19. Both conserved end residues are trimmed from each CDR3.

TRBV27 | ASRMGQDGYT
TRBV19 | ASIYRQGAAYGYT
TRBV6-5 | ASSYRGTSGANVLT
TRBV21-1 | ASSPRDRDSYEQY
TRBV5-6 | ASSRGGPGNQPQH
TRBV6-5 | ASSHPVTGTDTQY
TRBV28 | ASSFRGFNQPQH
TRBV5-6 | ASSLARGTPSSYNEQF
TRBV28 | ASRIGGGETQY
TRBV6-2/TRBV6-3 | ASSSEDRGSLNIIRNSPLH
TRBV18 | ASSPQSGDQPQH
TRBV7-3 | ASRSPGINTDTQY
TRBV6-2/TRBV6-3 | ASSYLAGGSH
TRBV9 | ASSAHGGGVDTEAF
TRBV27 | ASSYGQGSPYGYT
TRBV10-3 | AISGGDGNQPQH
TRBV28 | ASSSTGAPSGANVLT
TRBV20-1 | SAKDYYEQY
TRBV28 | ASSYGQGPGYT
TRBV6-2/TRBV6-3 | ASSLRTGGAMNTEAF
TRBV5-1 | ASSLSSSGRDNTGELF
TRBV4-2 | ASSQDGVHTIY
TRBV5-6 | ASSQDRLIQY
TRBV5-1 | ASSLNRDLDTQY
TRBV4-3 | ASSQDWGLNTEAF
TRBV6-5 | ASSPGGGGDEAF
TRBV5-1 | ASSLEINYNEQF
TRBV19 | ASSSRGLYEQY
TRBV19 | ASSRGDTGEGAETQY
TRBV12-1 | ASSPPLHEQY
TRBV9 | ASSVSSGYNEQF
TRBV4-1 | ASSQAPTSGGQETQY
TRBV4-1 | ASRVAGTGGSEAF
TRBV29-1 | SVVRTGELNTEAF
TRBV4-2 | ASSQDRDQPQH
TRBV7-9 | ASSLLGQVNTEAF